A single sample gave rise to the 14 T cell receptor beta chains below, sequenced in a study of OX40 agonist ivuxolimab in advanced cancers. Sequencing was performed with immunoSEQ multiplex PCR; in TCRdb, only in-frame clones are kept and a portion is missing. The table includes approximately 82,000 clones, around 86% detected once. The sequencing here drew on CD4+ or CD8+ T cells sorted from blood, taken in a trial of the OX40 agonist ivuxolimab. The receptors derive from an adult with an advanced solid tumor such as melanoma, head and neck, liver or kidney cancer.

This chain joins TRBV19 and TRBJ2-3, with 9 bases aligning to TRBD2. V shed 5 bases, J shed 3 bases, and the junction held 3 bases outside the gene matches. The V gene's germline CDR1 is LNHDA and CDR2 SQIVND (reference sequence). The CDR3 totals 14 residues. This CDR3 reads CASSDSGGTDTQYF. DNA for the CDR3: TGTGCCAGTAGTGATAGCGGGGGAACAGATACGCAGTATTTT.

This rearrangement joins TRBV29-1 to TRBJ1-1; a possible D gene is TRBD1 (6 bases). CDR1 SQVTM and CDR2 ANQGSEA come from the germline V gene. Trimming took off 1 base at V and 5 bases at J, with 17 bases between the two ends. The CDR3 sequence is 15 residues long. CDR3 bases: TGCAGCGTTGAAGTCTTTCGGGGGGCGAGGACTGAAGCTTTCTTT. It translates to CSVEVFRGARTEAFF. Together with reference TRBV29-1 and TRBJ1-1, the CDR3 gives the full variable domain: SAVISQKPSRDICQRGTSLTIQCQVDSQVTMMFWYRQQPGQSLTLIATANQGSEATYESGFVIDKFPISRPNLTFSTLTVSNMSPEDSSIYLCSVEVFRGARTEAFFGQGTRLTVV.

The chain has TRBV7-9 and TRBJ2-2; D is perhaps TRBD2 (6 bases). The CDR3 spans 14 residues. Germline V gene data show CDR1 as SEHNR and CDR2 as FQNEAQ (reference sequence). V lost 3 bases to trimming and J lost 6 bases, with 11 bases between them. This CDR3 is CASSLTAGSGELFF. The CDR3 DNA reads TGTGCCAGCAGCTTGACGGCGGGATCCGGGGAGCTGTTTTTT.

The rearrangement uses TRBV6-6 and TRBJ2-2; D gene ambiguous. Germline CDR1 reads MNHNY; CDR2 reads SVGAGI (reference sequence). Trimming stripped 6 bases from V and 6 bases from J, with 8 bases between. The CDR3 is 12 amino acids. The CDR3 DNA follows: TGTGCCAGCAGGGTCCCGCCCGGGGAGCTGTTTTTT. As protein: CASRVPPGELFF.

The chain has TRBV5-1 and TRBJ2-5; 12 bases match TRBD2. The V gene end was trimmed by 0 bases and the J gene end by 4 bases; junction bases not matched to a gene: 7. Germline assignment: CDR1 SGHRS and CDR2 YFSETQ. The CDR3 sequence is 17 residues long. The CDR3 loop is CASSLGTSGRRGETQYF. In DNA, the CDR3 is TGCGCCAGCAGCTTGGGTACTAGCGGGAGGAGAGGAGAGACCCAGTACTTC.

This chain connects TRBV11-2 to TRBJ2-1, with 10 bases matching TRBD2. The CDR3 spans 17 residues. Germline values: CDR1 SGHAT, CDR2 FQNNGV. The V segment lost 0 bases and the J segment 8 bases; nucleotides outside the gene matches: 10. CDR3 sequence (DNA): TGTGCCAGCAGCTTAGATCCCCCAGCGGGAGGGCGGGATGAGCAGTTCTTC. The encoded protein is CASSLDPPAGGRDEQFF.

The chain employs TRBV20-1 and TRBJ2-7; D perhaps matches TRBD1 (6 bases). CDR3 size: 11 residues. The germline CDR1 and CDR2 sequences are DFQATT and SNEGSKA (reference sequence). Trimming shortened V by 4 bases and J by 4 bases, and 8 bases separated the two germline ends. DNA for the CDR3: TGCAGTGCTATGGACAGATACGAGCAGTACTTC. Amino acids: CSAMDRYEQYF.

The chain couples TRBV19 to TRBJ1-5; D unclear. Germline values: CDR1 LNHDA, CDR2 SQIVND (reference sequence). The CDR3 is 13 residues long. V was pared by 2 bases and J by 7 bases, with 9 bases between. The CDR3 spells CASSITEYQPQHF. CDR3 coding DNA: TGTGCCAGTAGTATAACGGAGTACCAGCCCCAGCATTTT.

The chain is built from TRBV9 and TRBJ1-2, with a tentative D call TRBD1 (6 bases). Germline V lookup: CDR1 SGDLS, CDR2 YYNGEE. CDR3 length: 16 residues. Trimming removed 4 bases at V and 5 bases at J, with 21 bases between. CDR3 bases: TGTGCCAGCAGCAGGGGGGCCACAGGGTCGGGATATGGCTACACCTTC. Its protein is CASSRGATGSGYGYTF.

About this clone itself: The identical CDR3 is also encoded by other nucleotide sequences in the sample. The J gene is TRBJ2-7, the V gene TRBV18; 12 nucleotides match TRBD2. V was clipped by 3 bases and J by 2 bases; unmatched bases: 2. The CDR3 is made up of 15 amino acids. Germline V lookup: CDR1 KGHSH, CDR2 LQKENI. The CDR3 loop reads CASSPGLAGTYEQYF. DNA for the CDR3: TGTGCCAGCTCACCCGGACTAGCGGGAACCTACGAGCAGTACTTC.

The V call is TRBV5-1, the J call TRBJ1-2, with D unresolved. The CDR3 extends over 14 amino acids. Trimming took 0 bases from V and 2 from J, leaving 8 bases between them. Germline assignment: CDR1 SGHRS and CDR2 YFSETQ. The CDR3 region has the DNA TGCGCCAGCAGCTTGGCCGGTGAAAACTATGGCTACACCTTC. This translates into CASSLAGENYGYTF.

The V call is TRBV6-1, the J call TRBJ2-7, with D uncertain. Trimming stripped 1 base from V and 9 bases from J, with 10 bases between. Germline V lookup: CDR1 MNHNS, CDR2 SASEGT. This CDR3 region has 12 residues. CDR3: CASSEDTGGQYF. In DNA, the CDR3 is TGTGCCAGCAGTGAAGACACGGGCGGGCAGTACTTC.

The chain carries TRBV11-2 and TRBJ1-2; D is perhaps TRBD1 (6 bases). Germline V gene sequence: CDR1 SGHAT, CDR2 FQNNGV. This CDR3 spans 14 amino acids. The V gene lost 5 bases and the J gene lost 7 bases, with 17 bases spanning the gap. The CDR3 coding sequence is TGTGCCAGCAGCACCTCGACAGGTTTATCTGGCTACACCTTC. Protein: CASSTSTGLSGYTF.

This sequence joins TRBV6-6 and TRBJ1-4; maybe TRBD1 (5 bases). Germline loops: CDR1 MNHNY, CDR2 SVGAGI (reference sequence). The CDR3 totals 15 residues. With 0 bases removed from V and 4 bases from J, the gap between germline ends came to 9 bases. The CDR3 reads CASSYSGAFNEKLFF. For the CDR3, the DNA is TGTGCCAGCAGTTACTCAGGGGCTTTTAATGAAAAACTGTTTTTT.